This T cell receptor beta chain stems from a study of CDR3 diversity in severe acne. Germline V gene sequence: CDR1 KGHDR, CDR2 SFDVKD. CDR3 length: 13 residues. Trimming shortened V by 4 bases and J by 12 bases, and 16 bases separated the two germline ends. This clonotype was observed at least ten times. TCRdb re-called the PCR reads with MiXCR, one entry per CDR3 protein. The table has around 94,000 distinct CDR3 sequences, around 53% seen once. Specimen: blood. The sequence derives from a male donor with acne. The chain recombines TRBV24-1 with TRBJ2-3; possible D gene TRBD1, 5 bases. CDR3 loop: CATSEPGIGPQYF. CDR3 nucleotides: TGTGCCACCAGTGAACCAGGGATTGGGCCCCAGTATTTT.